This record covers a single TCR beta chain. Its antigen has not been determined. Its ends do not fully match the called genes, so a read error is possible. Receptor amplification or capture employed the immunoSEQ multiplex PCR assay. The multiplex PCR relied on a mix of 60 forward primers for TCR Vbeta segments and 13 reverse primers for TCR Jbeta segments. The CDR3 region of rearranged TCR beta genes was amplified from genomic DNA with a multiplex PCR assay. On the Illumina HiSeq System, the amplified TCR beta libraries were sequenced as 87-base-pair reads. Per the original workflow: In a later analysis, some 80 million unique TCR beta chains were counted across the 650 to 700 repertoires, and about 10 million of these chains were shared by at least two donors. Raw reads were error-corrected and collapsed into unique sequences with a nearest-neighbor algorithm that merged closely related sequences to remove PCR and sequencing errors. V, D and J gene segments were assigned by aligning CDR3 sequences to IMGT reference sequences. For a sequence to be retained, a match of at least six nucleotides to both a V gene segment and a J gene segment was required. Rearrangements were called productive when the CDR3 lacked stop codons and stayed in frame with V and J; all others were non-productive. Following IMGT convention, CDR3 was defined as the stretch from the second conserved V-encoded cysteine to the conserved J-encoded phenylalanine. The earlier analysis of about 560 of the donors excluded any sequence lacking an unambiguous match to a single V gene segment. An earlier analysis of fewer than 650 of the donors classified V segments as functional when productive rearrangements were above 56.7% and as segregating when the standard deviation between donors was above 5%. A statistical classification framework was built to diagnose cytomegalovirus status from the catalog of TCR beta chain sequences. A later analysis assigned V and J genes by comparing TCR nucleotide sequences with IMGT/GENE-DB human TR gene sequences. Using the TCRdist pipeline, a later analysis assigned CDR3 sequences along with most-parsimonious VDJ recombination scenarios. In a later analysis, each TCR beta chain was defined by its CDR3 amino acid sequence together with its V-gene family, and reads lacking a unique V-gene family were excluded. As a way to deal with suspected cross-contamination and a sequencing artifact, a later analysis dropped approximately 590 nucleotide sequences that were highly shared and had low generation probability. For each public chain, a later analysis derived a clonal expansion index from normalized ranks of inferred template counts within each repertoire. A later analysis computed generation probabilities with a VDJ recombination model fitted to out-of-frame rearrangements, and checked the results against IGoR. In a later analysis, TCR-TCR, TCR-HLA and TCR-CMV co-occurrence was scored with hypergeometric tests, and a repertoire-size bias correction was applied to TCR pairs. False discovery rates were estimated in a later analysis by permuting HLA or CMV assignments 20 times. A later analysis grouped co-occurring TCRs with DBSCAN, adding TCRdist sequence similarity when clustering within HLA-allele-positive subsets. Repertoires with fewer than 30,000 or more than 120,000 public chains, plus five repertoires with anomalous nucleotide sharing, were excluded from co-occurrence clustering. TCRdb took over this immuneACCESS table, retaining in-frame rearrangements with V and J assigned. Such tables are incomplete; in checked studies, under half of the missing clones stem from an unresolved V gene, and the remainder is unexplained. The V and J calls and clone size were taken over from that table, and D and trimming were inferred from the DNA. The sample table shows approximately 120,000 clones, and under 80% are seen once. Over 10% of the sample is held by the ten biggest clonotypes.

CDR1 and CDR2 are read off the germline V gene (reference sequence) as SGHNT and YYREEE. The CDR3, cysteine through phenylalanine, is 16 amino acids long. Kept here is only the CDR3 DNA, which spans 48 bases and is read in frame from base 1. The data derive from a study of cytomegalovirus exposure and HLA in healthy donors (dated by TCRdb to about 2017). The study in broad terms: An earlier analysis of some 600 of the donors reported 250 to 300 Gb of sequence data and 117 million unique TCR beta sequences obtained from about 180 million T cells. An early release that covered fewer than 800 HLA-typed donors contained around 300 gigabases of sequencing data and 80 million or so unique TCR sequences. Of the roughly 400 genotyped donors, more than 75% were placed in the genetic ancestry cluster associated with self-reported Caucasian donors. The aim of the study was to test whether cataloging public T cell receptors could identify signatures of past pathogen exposure. The T cell repertoires of 700 or so subjects were profiled by immunosequencing and related to cytomegalovirus serostatus. Besides the first cohort of about 730 subjects, a separate validation cohort made up of roughly 130 different subjects was used. High-throughput TCR immunosequencing, statistical association of individual TCRs with disease status, and machine learning were combined to predict cytomegalovirus infection status. To study patterns of TCR occurrence, a later analysis re-analyzed previously published TCR beta repertoires from around 700 donors and added high-resolution HLA genotyping. Rather than using new phenotypic data, the later analysis identified candidate immune exposures from TCR beta sequences and from how often those sequences occurred across donors. An earlier analysis of more than 450 of the donors used high-throughput TCR beta sequencing to judge whether each TCR beta V gene segment behaved as functional or pseudogenic. Alongside the repertoire data, information on donor age, sex, ethnicity and CMV serostatus was compiled. A later genetic analysis took genome-wide SNP genotypes for about 65% of the 666 donors and used that subset as a discovery cohort. Every discovery cohort repertoire had been produced on one sequencing platform. HLA typing included class I and class II loci at four-digit resolution. The number of donors typed differed by locus, with about 629-630 for A, B, C, DRB1 and DQB1, 522 for DQA1, about 610 for DPA1, and under 490 for DPB1. A few DR-DQ haplotypes were handled as single units for association and clustering because linkage in the cohort was strong. Among under 450 genotyped donors of the cohort, an average of approximately 250,000 unique TCR beta nucleotide sequences were sequenced per donor, roughly 20% of them non-productive.

The cohort consisted of 670 or so healthy bone marrow donors. At the time of sampling, every cohort member was nominally healthy, though immune exposures that went unrecorded were likely present. The donor tested CMV seropositive, placing the donor among the 290 or so seropositive members of the cohort. Every donor gave a peripheral blood sample, and the peripheral blood mononuclear cells from that sample were used for TCR beta sequencing. The Qiagen DNeasy Blood Extraction Kit was used to extract genomic DNA from the blood cell samples. On the study overall, not on this receptor specifically: In a later genetic analysis, a missense DCLRE1C variant was associated with V-gene and J-gene trimming of TCR beta chains, and the association was replicated in an independent cohort. In an earlier analysis of some 500 of the donors, most TCR beta V segments appeared in productive rearrangements about 87% or about 30% of the time, broadly matching IMGT annotations. Only TCR beta chains were sequenced in this cohort, and the absence of alpha or paired-chain data limited detectable features. A cluster of highly shared sequence variants was judged likely to be a technical artifact of the sequencing pipeline. The study gave a list of over 150 TCR beta chains associated with cytomegalovirus. A later analysis found that HLA-associated TCR beta chains were more clonally expanded and had lower generation probabilities than equally common non-associated chains. In a later analysis, several top co-occurrence clusters were reported to appear linked to parvovirus B19, influenza, CMV and Epstein-Barr virus. According to the authors, the approach could potentially be generalized to other disease states and immunological phenotypes. The classifier was reported to diagnose cytomegalovirus status with high specificity and sensitivity in both the original and validation cohorts. Immune exposure information for the cohort was limited to CMV serostatus. A further reported finding was that TCR beta sequences accurately predicted the HLA-A and HLA-B alleles for most subjects in the first cohort. When HLA alleles, especially DR and DQ, strongly co-occurred, TCR associations were difficult to assign to individual alleles. In a later analysis, some 18,000 TCR beta sequences were associated with specific HLA alleles at a false discovery rate of 0.05. The earlier analysis of 587 of the donors excluded over 15 rarely observed V segments, including chromosome 9 orphons, because counts were too low. Because some donors lacked HLA typing at each locus, the association tests relied only on the typed subset. According to a later analysis, TCR association rates differed among HLA loci, with DRB1 alleles showing the most associated TCRs and HLA-C alleles showing the fewest. According to a later analysis, most CMV-associated TCR beta chains appeared to be HLA-restricted, and the HLA associations seemed to be driven largely by CMV exposure. Some IMGT-functional V segments, including TRBV6-2 and TRBV6-3, could not be distinguished by the 87-base-pair reads and were therefore excluded. Linkage disequilibrium might explain the correlated functional status among segregating V segments, but an unknown experimental factor could not be excluded. Sequencing depth was assumed to be roughly uniform across donors in the presence/absence analyses, though that assumption may not hold. A few of the identified cytomegalovirus-associated TCR beta chains were confirmed in vitro to be specific for cytomegalovirus antigens. While some public TCRs were present in many individuals, most TCR sequences turned up only very rarely across donors. Compared with the roughly 710-donor mean, donors in an Asian-associated ancestry cluster had fewer N-insertions in productive TCRs, according to a later genetic analysis.

The V and J segments used are TRBV5-4 and TRBJ1-2; the D gene assignment is ambiguous. The material sequenced was PBMCs. The receptor was isolated from an older woman in good health and CMV-seropositive. The bases read TGTGCCAGCAGCTTGGGGGGAGTGAGGGCGGACTATGGCCACACCTTC. Its product reads: CASSLGGVRADYGHTF.